The present entry profiles one T cell receptor beta chain with its context. The CDR3 has 13 amino acids. Looked up from germline, CDR1 is SQVTM and CDR2 is ANQGSEA. Germline trimming cut 7 bases from V and 5 bases from J; bases unmatched to any gene: 7. The data were taken from a study of cytomegalovirus exposure and HLA in healthy donors. The PCR employed 60 Vbeta primers together with 13 Jbeta primers. TCRdb's table, derived via immunoSEQ multiplex PCR, lists solely in-frame clones and lacks some. Of about 160,000 clones listed, around 84% are singletons. V and J are TRBV29-1 and TRBJ1-1, with TRBD1 identical over 10 bases. The receptor was isolated from a man aged 50 or older in good health and CMV-seropositive. The source material was PBMCs. The CDR3 DNA follows: TGCAGCGCTATGGGACAGGGGAGGACTGAAGCTTTCTTT. This translates into CSAMGQGRTEAFF. Full variable domain (remainder filled in from reference TRBV29-1 and TRBJ1-1): SAVISQKPSRDICQRGTSLTIQCQVDSQVTMMFWYRQQPGQSLTLIATANQGSEATYESGFVIDKFPISRPNLTFSTLTVSNMSPEDSSIYLCSAMGQGRTEAFFGQGTRLTVV.